Below are 9 T cell receptor beta chains sequenced from a single sample in a study of cytomegalovirus exposure and HLA in healthy donors. The PCR used 60 Vbeta and 13 Jbeta primers. Clones were read by immunoSEQ multiplex PCR, and TCRdb kept only the in-frame ones, dropping some. Of 150,000 to 200,000 clones in the sample, 70% to 90% were seen once. The sample taken for sequencing was PBMCs. These receptors were collected from a woman under 40 in good health and CMV-seropositive.

The chain carries TRBV4-3 and TRBJ2-7; 10 nucleotides match TRBD1. Germline trimming cut 0 bases from V and 2 bases from J; bases unmatched to any gene: 10. Germline lookup yields CDR1 LGHNA and CDR2 YSLEER. CDR3 length: 18 amino acids. The CDR3 spells CASSQDLSDRGFTYEQYF. CDR3 nucleotide sequence: TGCGCCAGCAGCCAAGATTTGTCGGACAGGGGGTTTACCTACGAGCAGTACTTC.

This chain connects TRBV11-3 to TRBJ2-3, with 14 nucleotides matching TRBD2. Germline V gene data show CDR1 as SGHNT and CDR2 as YENEEA. Trimming took 0 bases from V and 0 from J; bases not matched to a gene: 8. The CDR3 has 20 residues. Written as DNA, the CDR3 is TGTGCCAGCAGCTTAGATCGGGGGACTAGCGGGGGAACTAGCACAGATACGCAGTATTTT. Translation gives CASSLDRGTSGGTSTDTQYF.

V and J are TRBV28 and TRBJ1-1, with 8 bases lining up with TRBD1. This CDR3 has 16 amino acids. V shed 2 bases, J shed 3 bases, and the junction held 8 bases outside the gene matches. Germline assignment: CDR1 MDHEN and CDR2 SYDVKM. Here the CDR3 reads CASSLRGQGADTEAFF. The CDR3 region has the DNA TGTGCCAGCAGTTTAAGGGGTCAGGGGGCAGACACTGAAGCTTTCTTT.

V gene TRBV5-4 combines with J gene TRBJ2-1; TRBD2 matches 9 bases. The CDR3 length is 15 residues. In germline, CDR1 is SGHNT, CDR2 YYREEE (reference sequence). V was pared by 9 bases and J by 0 bases, with 7 bases of the junction left unmatched. CDR3 bases: TGTGCCACATCTAGCGGGGTGAGCTCCTACAATGAGCAGTTCTTC. This translates into CATSSGVSSYNEQFF.

The chain is built from TRBV5-4 and TRBJ1-4; D is perhaps TRBD1 (6 bases). CDR3 length equals 14 residues. CDR1 and CDR2 from the germline V gene are SGHNT and YYREEE (reference sequence). The V end was cut by 4 bases, the J end by 7 bases, with 14 bases between. CDR3 DNA sequence: TGTGCCAGCAGCCCTACAGGGCTAAGTGAAAAACTGTTTTTT. Protein product: CASSPTGLSEKLFF.

The genes are TRBV9 and TRBJ2-5; possibly TRBD2 for D (6 bases). V shed 4 bases and J shed 5 bases, with 18 bases lying between them. Germline values: CDR1 SGDLS, CDR2 YYNGEE. The CDR3 runs 15 residues. In nucleotides, the CDR3 is TGTGCCAGCAGCCTACGGGCAGGGACTCGGGAGACCCAGTACTTC. Translating it yields CASSLRAGTRETQYF.

The V gene is TRBV6-6, the J gene TRBJ1-2; D is ambiguous. Trimming left V 5 bases short and J 4 bases short, with 14 bases between. The CDR3 extends over 14 amino acids. Germline CDR1 MNHNY, CDR2 SVGAGI (reference sequence). Here the CDR3 reads CASSERDRSYGYTF. The CDR3 DNA is TGTGCCAGCAGTGAGCGGGATCGGAGCTATGGCTACACCTTC.

The CDR3 bases are TGTGCCAGCAGCCAAACTTGGGCGGGGGGCACAGATACGCAGTATTTT. Translating gives CASSQTWAGGTDTQYF. J is TRBJ2-3 and V is TRBV28; 7 bases line up with TRBD2. CDR3 size: 16 residues. V shed 6 bases, J shed 1 base, and the junction held 10 bases outside the gene matches. CDR1 and CDR2 (germline): MDHEN, SYDVKM.

CDR3 in amino acids: CAWSEGTEETQYF. For the CDR3, the DNA is TGTGCCTGGAGTGAAGGGACTGAAGAGACCCAGTACTTC. The chain uses TRBV30 and TRBJ2-5; D might be TRBD2 (6 bases). V lost 1 base to trimming and J lost 3 bases, with 9 bases between them. The CDR3 length is 13 residues. Per germline, CDR1 GTSNPN and CDR2 SVGIG (reference sequence).